One and the same sample provided the 23 T cell receptor beta chains below, sequenced in a study of CD4 and CD8 cells across lung adenocarcinoma regions (dated by TCRdb to 2016 to 2019). Library method: PCR. The listed sequencing device is HiSeq X Ten. TCRdb passed the public sequencing reads through fastp at Q25 and MiXCR, retaining productive beta sequences. Each record represents a unique CDR3 protein, reported with the most common genes and DNA among its rows. In this sample the table shows under 7,500 distinct CDR3 sequences, 51% of which occur a single time. The ten largest clones add up to roughly 30% of the sample. Sequencing was performed on CD4+ T cells from the center of a lung tumor. The cell subset or site label on this specimen signifies: tumor center region. These receptors originate from a female donor with lung adenocarcinoma. The CD4 and CD8 labels of this study may be unreliable.

CDR3 protein: CASSSGGGAGANVLTF. As DNA, the CDR3 is TGCGCCAGCAGCTCCGGGGGGGGCGCTGGGGCCAACGTCCTGACTTTC. The chain joins TRBV5-1 to TRBJ2-6, with TRBD2 matching over 8 bases. V gave up 3 bases and J gave up 2 bases; unmatched junction bases: 4. CDR3 length: 16 residues. Germline CDR1 SGHRS, CDR2 YFSETQ.

This clonotype was seen at least ten times. This sequence joins TRBV7-2 and TRBJ2-7, with TRBD1 matching over 10 bases. The CDR3 covers 13 residues. The germline gives CDR1 SGHTA, CDR2 FQGNSA. J lost 2 bases, V lost 8 bases, and 3 bases had no gene match. Here the CDR3 reads CASQGQGTYEQYF. CDR3 nucleotides: TGTGCCAGCCAGGGACAGGGGACCTACGAGCAGTACTTC.

This chain joins TRBV10-2 and TRBJ1-2; D gene uncertain. CDR1 is WSHSY and CDR2 is SAAADI in the germline V gene. The CDR3 is made up of 11 amino acids. V gave up 8 bases and J gave up 7 bases, with 11 bases separating them. The CDR3 sequence: CASLGSLGYTF. The CDR3, as DNA: TGCGCCAGCCTAGGATCTCTTGGCTACACCTTC.

This clonotype was observed a few times. V is TRBV27 and J is TRBJ2-1, with 8 nucleotides matching TRBD1. The CDR3 runs 15 residues. V lost 5 bases and J lost 9; bases outside the gene matches: 12. The germline gives CDR1 MNHEY, CDR2 SMNVEV (reference sequence). CDR3 sequence (DNA): TGTGCCAGCAGTCCCCTTGACAGGGGTGGCCTTGAGCAGTTCTTC. Translated: CASSPLDRGGLEQFF.

To note about this clonotype: The junction departs from germline at one end; a sequencing error may be responsible. The V gene is TRBV6-1, the J gene TRBJ2-1; possibly TRBD2 for D (5 bases). CDR1 and CDR2 from the germline V gene are MNHNS and SASEGT. The CDR3 has 14 residues. The CDR3 region is CASRAVRSSGEQFF. The CDR3, as DNA: TGTGCCAGCAGGGCTGTTAGGTCCTCCGGGGAGCAGTTTTTT.

In this sample, this clonotype is medium-sized. The chain employs TRBV6-4 and TRBJ2-1; 8 positions match TRBD2. Germline V gene sequence: CDR1 MRHNA, CDR2 SNTAGT. V shed 3 bases, J shed 8 bases, and the junction held 9 bases outside the gene matches. The CDR3 has 15 amino acids. CDR3 nucleotides: TGTGCCAGCAGTGAGGAAGCGGGAGCCCTAGATGAGCAGTTCTTC. Protein sequence: CASSEEAGALDEQFF.

The chain joins TRBV20-1 to TRBJ2-7; 8 bases are a match to TRBD2. Germline CDR1 and CDR2: DFQATT and SNEGSKA (reference sequence). V dropped 0 bases and J dropped 0; count of bases not matched to a gene: 4. The CDR3 loop spans 15 amino acids. The DNA for the CDR3 is TGCAGTGCTAGAGATGGAAGCGGGAGCTCCTACGAGCAGTACTTC. As protein: CSARDGSGSSYEQYF.

V usage is TRBV6-5 and J usage is TRBJ2-1, with TRBD1 as a possible D gene (6 bases). There are 14 residues in the CDR3. CDR1 is MNHEY and CDR2 is SVGAGI in the germline V gene. V was trimmed by 4 bases and J by 2 bases, leaving 9 bases between them. The CDR3, as DNA: TGTGCCAGCAGTTTAGGGGGAGCCTACAATGAGCAGTTCTTC. As protein: CASSLGGAYNEQFF.

The chain uses TRBV6-1 and TRBJ1-6; tentative D call: TRBD1 (6 bases). CDR3 length equals 17 residues. CDR1 MNHNS and CDR2 SASEGT come from the germline V gene. Between the trimmed V and J ends, which lost 1 base and 7 bases, there was a span of 17 bases. The CDR3 DNA reads TGTGCCAGCAGTGAAGGGGCCAGGGGCGCAGGGAATTCACCCCTCCACTTT. It encodes CASSEGARGAGNSPLHF.

This clonotype was recorded many times. The chain joins TRBV6-4 to TRBJ2-6; a possible D gene is TRBD1 (6 bases). The CDR3 is 15 amino acids. The germline V gene has CDR1 MRHNA and CDR2 SNTAGT. Deletions cut 3 bases from V and 2 bases from J, with 8 bases between. CDR3 protein: CASSDTGTGANVLTF. The CDR3 nucleotides are TGTGCCAGCAGTGATACAGGGACTGGGGCCAACGTCCTGACTTTC.

On this clonotype: Since a much larger clone is just one base distant, this may be a read error. The chain recombines TRBV6-1 with TRBJ2-1; the D gene is possibly TRBD2 (6 bases). The length of the CDR3 is 15 residues. Germline V gives CDR1 MNHNS, CDR2 SASEGT. The V gene lost 6 bases and the J gene lost 13 bases, with 25 bases spanning the gap. The DNA of the CDR3 is TGTGCCAGCAGCACCGCCGGTGGGGGGAAAGAGACCCAGTTCTTC. The encoded protein is CASSTAGGGKETQFF.

The V call is TRBV6-5, the J call TRBJ2-1; TRBD1 might be the D (6 bases). CDR3 length: 15 residues. Germline V lookup: CDR1 MNHEY, CDR2 SVGAGI. Trimming left V 3 bases short and J 7 bases short, with 16 bases between. The CDR3 DNA is TGTGCCAGCAGTTATACCAGGACAGCCCCTAATGAGCAGTTCTTC. Residues: CASSYTRTAPNEQFF.

This CDR3 is CASSRTSGGAYNEQFF. CDR3 nucleotides: TGTGCCAGCAGTCGGACTAGCGGGGGGGCCTACAATGAGCAGTTCTTC. The chain combines TRBV6-1 with TRBJ2-1; 15 nucleotides align to TRBD2. The V segment lost 5 bases and the J segment 2 bases; nucleotides outside the gene matches: 1. The V gene's germline CDR1 is MNHNS and CDR2 SASEGT. This CDR3 has 16 amino acids.

This clonotype was seen more than once but under ten times. The V call is TRBV6-1, the J call TRBJ2-1, with 7 bases identical to TRBD2. With 6 bases clipped from V and 0 bases from J, the junction kept 11 bases outside the gene matches. CDR1 MNHNS and CDR2 SASEGT come from the germline V gene. CDR3 length: 17 residues. The CDR3 DNA is TGTGCCAGCAGGGATGGTAGCGGGCACCCCTCCTACAATGAGCAGTTCTTC. Its protein product is CASRDGSGHPSYNEQFF.

About this clonotype itself: Compared with germline, one end of the junction differs, possibly owing to a read error. The rearrangement uses TRBV6-1 and TRBJ2-1; perhaps TRBD2 as D (6 bases). The CDR3 is made up of 14 amino acids. Germline V gene sequence: CDR1 MNHNS, CDR2 SASEGT. Here the CDR3 reads CASSGGAGANEQSF. Written as DNA, the CDR3 is TGTGCCAGCAGTGGCGGGGCTGGGGCCAACGAGCAGTCTTTC.

This clonotype was detected a few times. CDR3 sequence: CASRPGLAESYNEQFF. Here the CDR3 DNA reads TGTGCCAGCAGACCGGGACTAGCGGAGTCCTACAATGAGCAGTTCTTC. This chain joins TRBV27 and TRBJ2-1, with 11 bases lining up with TRBD2. V was clipped by 6 bases and J by 1 base; unmatched bases: 5. The CDR3 has 16 amino acids. Germline CDR1 and CDR2: MNHEY and SMNVEV (reference sequence).

This clonotype qualifies as medium-sized. The chain carries TRBV6-1 and TRBJ2-3, with 10 bases fitting TRBD2. Looked up from germline, CDR1 is MNHNS and CDR2 is SASEGT. CDR3 length equals 15 residues. With V trimmed by 5 bases and J by 5 bases, 7 bases remained unmatched. The CDR3 DNA reads as TGTGCCAGCAGTCGAGCGGGAGGGCCGGTAGATACGCAGTATTTT. It encodes CASSRAGGPVDTQYF.

The rearrangement uses TRBV7-6 and TRBJ2-5; TRBD1 matches 8 bases. V shed 3 bases and J 5 bases; nucleotides not matched to a gene: 17. Per the germline V gene, CDR1 is SGHVS and CDR2 is FNYEAQ. This CDR3 comprises 18 residues. In DNA form, the CDR3 reads TGTGCCAGCAGCTTCCATCACCCCCCCGGACAGGGTGGGGAGACCCAGTACTTC. Protein product: CASSFHHPPGQGGETQYF.

The chain employs TRBV10-3 and TRBJ2-2, with a weak D call TRBD2 (6 bases). Trimming cost V 8 bases and J 0 bases, with 13 bases left between them. Germline assignment: CDR1 ENHRY and CDR2 SYGVKD. The CDR3 spans 15 residues. This chain's CDR3 is CAIRRAGSNTGELFF. The CDR3 DNA reads TGTGCCATCCGTCGGGCGGGGTCGAACACCGGGGAGCTGTTTTTT.

The chain uses TRBV6-2 or TRBV6-3 and TRBJ2-3, with 10 bases identical to TRBD2. Germline loops: CDR1 MNHEY, CDR2 SVGEGT. CDR3 length: 17 residues. J was trimmed by 4 bases and V by 6 bases; bases with no gene match: 13. Here the CDR3 DNA reads TGTGCCAGCAGCCCACCGGGACTAGCGTGGGTCCCAGATACGCAGTATTTT. It is translated as CASSPPGLAWVPDTQYF.

On this clonotype: The germline gene is not matched at one end of the junction; a read error may be the cause. The chain links TRBV7-7 to TRBJ2-1; 14 bases map to TRBD2. The CDR3 length is 15 residues. Germline V gene lookup returns CDR1 SSHAT and CDR2 FNYEAQ (reference sequence). This CDR3 reads CASSLGTSGSDEQFF. In DNA, the CDR3 is TGTGCTAGCAGCTTAGGGACTAGCGGGAGCGATGAGCAGTTCTTC. The entire variable domain, with the rest obtained from reference TRBV7-7 and TRBJ2-1, is as follows: GAGVSQSPRYKVTKRGQDVTLRCDPISSHATLYWYQQALGQGPEFLTYFNYEAQPDKSGLPSDRFSAERPEGSISTLTIQRTEQRDSAMYRCASSLGTSGSDEQFFGPGTRLTVL.

The chain employs TRBV27 and TRBJ2-1; D perhaps matches TRBD1 (5 bases). TRBJ2-7 matches the DNA end more closely, so the J call is doubtful. Germline V CDR1 and CDR2: MNHEY, SMNVEV (reference sequence). The CDR3 is 13 amino acids. Here the CDR3 DNA reads TGTGCCAGCAGTTTTCAGGGTCCGTACGAGCAGTACTTC. Translated: CASSFQGPYEQYF.

The rearrangement uses TRBV6-1 and TRBJ2-2; TRBD1 is a possible D gene (6 bases). V was shortened by 6 bases and J by 5 bases, with 13 bases between the two germline ends. Germline assignment: CDR1 MNHNS and CDR2 SASEGT. There are 14 residues in the CDR3. The DNA for the CDR3 is TGTGCCAGCAGGCAACAGGGAACTACCGGGGAGCTGTTTTTT. Translation: CASRQQGTTGELFF.